A selection of T cell receptor beta chains follows, all from one sample in a study of OX40 agonist ivuxolimab in advanced cancers. Assay: immunoSEQ multiplex PCR; the TCRdb copy retains only in-frame clones and omits some. The sample holds some 80,000 clones, about 90% seen once. Sequenced material: CD4+ or CD8+ T cells sorted from blood, taken in a trial of the OX40 agonist ivuxolimab. All receptors come from an adult with an advanced solid tumor such as melanoma, head and neck, liver or kidney cancer. The CDR3 runs from the conserved cysteine through the conserved F or W. Each record gives: J gene, CDR3 length, D gene, clone size, V gene, CDR3 protein, CDR3 DNA. A D gene is named only where the DNA matches it firmly. Not every row has a clone size; where given, it reads once, few, many or a size class.

>TRBJ1-1|14|TRBD1|-|TRBV29-1
CSGMDRVGGYGAFF
TGCAGCGGTATGGACAGGGTAGGGGGGTATGGAGCTTTCTTT
>TRBJ2-1|19|TRBD2|-|TRBV4-2
CASSQDLQWGLASYNEQFF
TGTGCCAGCAGCCAAGATCTTCAGTGGGGACTAGCGTCCTACAATGAGCAGTTCTTC
>TRBJ1-1|13|TRBD1|-|TRBV5-1
CASSLGQGAEAFF
TGCGCCAGCAGCTTGGGACAGGGCGCTGAAGCTTTCTTT
>TRBJ2-5|15|-|-|TRBV14
CASSQTRGFQETQYF
TGTGCCAGCAGCCAGACTAGGGGGTTCCAAGAGACCCAGTACTTC
>TRBJ2-3|13|-|-|TRBV7-2
CASSSQITDTQYF
TGTGCCAGCAGCTCGCAGATCACAGATACGCAGTATTTT
>TRBJ1-2|15|TRBD1|-|TRBV5-4
CASSLEQGRGYGYTF
TGTGCCAGCAGCTTAGAACAGGGGCGCGGCTATGGCTACACCTTC
>TRBJ1-2|12|-|-|TRBV6-1
CASLLTGSGYTF
TGTGCCAGCCTGCTTACAGGGAGCGGCTACACCTTC
>TRBJ2-1|15|-|-|TRBV29-1
CSVEILAELYNEQFF
TGCAGCGTTGAAATTCTAGCAGAACTTTACAATGAGCAGTTCTTC
>TRBJ1-3|15|-|few|TRBV7-2
CASSLRTISGNTIYF
TGTGCCAGCAGCTTAAGGACGATCTCTGGAAACACCATATATTTT
>TRBJ2-5|13|TRBD1|-|TRBV2
CASTKDRGETQYF
TGTGCCAGCACCAAGGACAGGGGAGAGACCCAGTACTTC
>TRBJ2-3|13|-|-|TRBV9
CASSFQSSDTQYF
TGTGCCAGCAGCTTTCAATCTAGCGATACGCAGTATTTT
>TRBJ2-3|10|-|few|TRBV29-1
CSVGTDTQYF
TGCAGCGTTGGCACAGATACGCAGTATTTT
>TRBJ2-5|13|-|-|TRBV30
CAWRAGLTETQYF
TGTGCCTGGAGGGCGGGCCTCACCGAGACCCAGTACTTC
>TRBJ2-7|16|TRBD1|-|TRBV5-1
CASSLLTGQGNDEQYF
TGCGCCAGCAGCTTGTTAACGGGACAGGGGAACGACGAGCAGTACTTC
>TRBJ1-3|12|-|-|TRBV2
CASTNPGNTIYF
TGTGCCAGCACCAACCCTGGAAACACCATATATTTT
>TRBJ2-1|14|-|-|TRBV18
CASSPQKGHNEQFF
TGTGCCAGCTCACCTCAAAAGGGCCACAATGAGCAGTTCTTC
>TRBJ2-5|16|-|-|TRBV4-1
CASSQVPPGVGETQYF
TGCGCCAGCAGCCAAGTTCCCCCGGGGGTGGGGGAGACCCAGTACTTC
>TRBJ2-1|14|-|-|TRBV10-2
CASSEWQGHNEQFF
TGCGCCAGCAGTGAGTGGCAGGGCCACAATGAGCAGTTCTTC
>TRBJ1-1|15|-|-|TRBV5-1
CASRSTGTPNTEAFF
TGCGCCAGCAGGTCAACCGGGACACCGAACACTGAAGCTTTCTTT
>TRBJ1-5|14|-|-|TRBV10-2
CASSDRVWNQPQHF
TGCGCCAGCAGTGACAGGGTTTGGAATCAGCCCCAGCATTTT
>TRBJ2-4|15|-|-|TRBV11-2
CASSIHPGVQNIQYF
TGTGCCAGCAGCATCCATCCAGGGGTCCAAAACATTCAGTACTTC
>TRBJ2-5|14|-|once|TRBV27
CASSFLGPQETQYF
TGTGCCAGCAGCTTTCTAGGGCCACAAGAGACCCAGTACTTC
>TRBJ2-7|14|TRBD2|-|TRBV5-1
CASSLTSGTYEQYF
TGCGCCAGCAGCTTGACTAGCGGGACCTACGAGCAGTACTTC
>TRBJ1-1|15|-|-|TRBV6-1
CASSVEGTGNTEAFF
TGTGCCAGCAGTGTTGAGGGGACGGGAAACACTGAAGCTTTCTTT
>TRBJ1-2|14|-|once|TRBV2
CASSASASDYGYTF
TGTGCCAGCAGTGCGTCGGCATCAGACTATGGCTACACCTTC
>TRBJ2-7|14|TRBD1|-|TRBV25-1
CASSLSGTAYEQYF
TGTGCCAGCAGTCTGTCAGGGACAGCCTACGAGCAGTACTTC
>TRBJ2-3|16|-|-|TRBV4-3
CASSQEARGDTDTQYF
TGCGCCAGCAGCCAAGAGGCGCGGGGCGACACAGATACGCAGTATTTT